This T cell receptor (beta chain) was identified during a study of neoadjuvant nivolumab and ipilimumab in lung cancer. Study-level results: Compared with tumor-adjacent uninvolved lung, resected tumors showed greater richness and clonality.

V lost 3 bases and J lost 6, with 14 bases in between. The CDR3 has 14 residues. Germline loops: CDR1 LNHDA, CDR2 SQIVND (reference sequence). This clone was seen just once. What it binds is unknown. The data were produced by immunoSEQ multiplex PCR, yet TCRdb's version contains in-frame clones alone and is incomplete. This table holds about 38,000 clones, roughly 89% found once. This sample comprised peripheral blood, obtained before neoadjuvant nivolumab, alone or with ipilimumab. This TCR was sampled from an adult with non-small cell lung cancer. The chain has TRBV19 and TRBJ1-1; D perhaps matches TRBD1 (5 bases). In nucleotides, the CDR3 is TGTGCCAGTAGTATCGTTTGGGGGTATGCTGAAGCTTTCTTT. This gives the protein CASSIVWGYAEAFF.